A selection of T cell receptor beta chains follows, all from one sample in a study of beta chain features in type 1 diabetes. The protocol was immunoSEQ multiplex PCR, while the TCRdb copy is restricted to in-frame clones and leaves out a portion. The repertoire includes about 27,000 clones, 50% to 65% of them detected once, and roughly 1.5% sits in the top ten. Sequencing was carried out using Tregs from blood. These receptors originate from a woman aged 18-30 years with type 1 diabetes. Both conserved end residues are part of each CDR3. A D gene is named only where the DNA matches it firmly. A clone size is listed for some rows: how often the clone was seen (once, few, many), or a class if it is expanded.

D gene,J gene,V gene,clone size,CDR3 protein,CDR3 DNA
TRBD2,TRBJ2-3,TRBV11-2,few,CASSFSGGGLTDTQYF,TGTGCCAGCAGCTTCTCTGGGGGAGGGCTGACAGATACGCAGTATTTT
.,TRBJ2-6,TRBV30,few,CAWSANSGANVLTF,TGTGCCTGGAGTGCTAACTCTGGGGCCAACGTCCTGACTTTC
.,TRBJ2-1,TRBV20-1,.,CSAATLAARFF,TGCAGTGCGGCGACCTTAGCGGCCAGGTTCTTC
TRBD2,TRBJ2-7,TRBV28,once,CASSHPVRLAKNYEQYF,TGTGCCAGCAGTCATCCGGTCAGACTAGCAAAGAACTACGAGCAGTACTTC
TRBD2,TRBJ2-1,TRBV11-2,.,CASSGAIKSPAGGRYEQFF,TGTGCCAGCAGCGGCGCGATAAAGAGTCCCGCGGGAGGTAGATATGAGCAGTTCTTC
.,TRBJ2-1,TRBV28,few,CASSFLRRDYNEQFF,TGTGCCAGCAGTTTTCTTAGGCGGGACTACAATGAGCAGTTCTTC
.,TRBJ1-5,TRBV7-2,.,CASSLGRAGEQPQHF,TGTGCCAGCAGCTTAGGTCGGGCAGGGGAGCAGCCCCAGCATTTT
TRBD2,TRBJ2-1,TRBV11-2,.,CASSSFFSGRAGEQFF,TGTGCCAGCAGCTCCTTTTTTAGCGGGAGGGCGGGTGAGCAGTTCTTC
TRBD1,TRBJ2-1,TRBV11-2,few,CASSSGRTGGNEQFF,TGTGCCAGCAGCTCAGGGAGGACAGGGGGGAATGAGCAGTTCTTC
.,TRBJ2-1,TRBV18,.,CASSPARSSYNEQFF,TGTGCCAGCTCACCAGCTAGGAGCTCCTACAATGAGCAGTTCTTC
.,TRBJ1-1,TRBV7-2,.,CASSLSEGGVAFF,TGTGCCAGCAGCTTATCGGAGGGGGGGGTGGCTTTCTTT
.,TRBJ2-7,TRBV7-6,.,CASSLAPNPRGTAYEQYF,TGTGCCAGCAGCTTAGCGCCGAATCCCCGCGGGACAGCCTACGAGCAGTACTTC
.,TRBJ1-1,TRBV11-2,.,CASSSVTTGVTEAFF,TGTGCCAGCAGCTCTGTGACGACGGGGGTCACTGAAGCTTTCTTT
TRBD1,TRBJ2-2,TRBV6-5,few,CASSYSTGAGELFF,TGTGCCAGCAGTTACTCCACAGGGGCCGGGGAGCTGTTTTTT
.,TRBJ1-2,TRBV6-6,.,CASSAGVGYGYTF,TGTGCCAGCAGTGCAGGGGTTGGCTATGGCTACACCTTC
.,TRBJ1-1,TRBV27,.,CASSSLLGTEAFF,TGTGCCAGCAGTTCCCTACTCGGCACTGAAGCTTTCTTT
.,TRBJ2-7,TRBV9,.,CASSEGLSYEQYF,TGTGCCAGCAGTGAGGGCCTCTCCTACGAGCAGTACTTC
.,TRBJ1-1,TRBV6-5,few,CASSYEAGVGYTEAFF,TGTGCCAGCAGTTACGAGGCAGGGGTCGGTTATACTGAAGCTTTCTTT
.,TRBJ2-2,TRBV4-1,.,CASSLNSVSGELFF,TGCGCCAGCAGCCTAAATAGTGTTTCCGGGGAGCTGTTTTTT
TRBD2,TRBJ2-7,TRBV4-2,.,CASSQELAGAYEQYF,TGTGCCAGCAGCCAAGAACTAGCGGGAGCCTACGAGCAGTACTTC
TRBD1,TRBJ1-1,TRBV5-1,.,CASSSLGQGTEAFF,TGCGCCAGCAGCTCTCTCGGACAGGGTACTGAAGCTTTCTTT
TRBD2,TRBJ2-3,TRBV5-6,.,CASSPFTSGTDTQYF,TGTGCCAGCAGCCCTTTCACTAGCGGGACAGATACGCAGTATTTT
TRBD1,TRBJ1-6,TRBV2,few,CASRRDRYNSPLHF,TGTGCCAGCAGACGGGACAGATATAATTCACCCCTCCACTTT
TRBD2,TRBJ2-3,TRBV2,.,CASSERSGSTDTQYF,TGTGCCAGCAGTGAAAGAAGCGGGAGTACAGATACGCAGTATTTT
.,TRBJ2-3,TRBV7-9,.,CATGESTDTQYF,TGTGCCACGGGGGAGAGCACAGATACGCAGTATTTT
TRBD2,TRBJ2-7,TRBV7-9,.,CASSFSGTSAEQYF,TGTGCCAGCAGCTTCTCCGGGACTAGCGCCGAGCAGTACTTC
.,TRBJ2-7,TRBV6-5,.,CASSYFSRGGEQYF,TGTGCCAGCAGTTACTTCTCCAGGGGTGGCGAGCAGTACTTC
TRBD1,TRBJ2-1,TRBV6-1,.,CASSGQGNEQFF,TGTGCCAGCTCCGGACAGGGGAATGAGCAGTTCTTC
.,TRBJ2-7,TRBV2,few,CASSDGAGSYEQYF,TGTGCCAGCAGTGATGGAGCGGGTTCCTACGAGCAGTACTTC
TRBD2,TRBJ2-5,TRBV5-1,.,CASSLVAGDRETQYF,TGCGCCAGCAGCTTGGTAGCGGGAGACCGAGAGACCCAGTACTTC
TRBD1,TRBJ1-6,TRBV7-2,few,CASSSQTGINSPLHF,TGTGCCAGCAGCTCCCAGACAGGGATCAATTCACCCCTCCACTTT
TRBD1,TRBJ2-5,TRBV13,.,CASSFTGDGQQETQYF,TGTGCCAGCAGCTTCACAGGGGATGGACAACAAGAGACCCAGTACTTC
.,TRBJ1-2,TRBV6-6,.,CASSILTGTYGYTF,TGTGCCAGCAGTATCCTAACAGGAACCTATGGCTACACCTTC
TRBD1,TRBJ1-1,TRBV5-4,.,CASSLTGGTEAFF,TGTGCCAGCAGCTTGACAGGGGGCACTGAAGCTTTCTTT
TRBD1,TRBJ1-2,TRBV11-2,.,CASSLWTGNYGYTF,TGTGCCAGCAGCCTCTGGACAGGGAACTATGGCTACACCTTC
.,TRBJ2-3,TRBV7-9,few,CASSLGRANTDTQYF,TGTGCCAGCAGCTTAGGTCGCGCGAACACAGATACGCAGTATTTT
.,TRBJ1-1,TRBV5-1,.,CASKLQENTEAFF,TGCGCCAGCAAACTACAGGAGAACACTGAAGCTTTCTTT